This entry lists 6 T cell receptor beta chains sequenced from one sample in a study of CD8+CD57+ T cells in acquired aplastic anemia. Genomic DNA constituted the template upon which TCR beta VDJ and CDR3 profiling was performed. One entry per CDR3 protein, called by TCRdb with MiXCR from the reads. The sample yields approximately 220,000 distinct CDR3 sequences, more than 40% seen once. Patients who underwent sequencing had shown CD8+CD57+ cell expansion by flow cytometry. The source material was sorted CD4+, CD8+, or CD8+CD57+ T cells (not recorded which) from PBMCs. All receptors derive from a human donor with aplastic anemia.

The chain employs TRBV30 and TRBJ1-2; D unresolved. The length of the CDR3 is 14 residues. Trimming shortened V by 1 base and J by 4 bases, and 13 bases separated the two germline ends. The germline CDR1 and CDR2 sequences are GTSNPN and SVGIG (reference sequence). The CDR3 is CAWSEMGRIYGYTF. The CDR3 DNA follows: TGTGCCTGGAGTGAAATGGGCAGGATCTATGGCTACACCTTC. Full variable domain (outside the CDR3, taken from reference TRBV30 and TRBJ1-2): SQTIHQWPATLVQPVGSPLSLECTVEGTSNPNLYWYRQAAGRGLQLLFYSVGIGQISSEVPQNLSASRPQDRQFILSSKKLLLSDSGFYLCAWSEMGRIYGYTFGSGTRLTVV.

The rearrangement uses TRBV6-1 and TRBJ1-6; D might be TRBD1 (5 bases). Germline values: CDR1 MNHNS, CDR2 SASEGT. Trimming cost V 7 bases and J 12 bases, with 19 bases left between them. The CDR3 extends over 14 amino acids. The CDR3 region is CASTPGAGRGPLHF. DNA of the CDR3: TGTGCCAGCACCCCTGGGGCGGGACGGGGACCCCTCCACTTT.

This clonotype was observed a few times. The chain carries TRBV7-2 and TRBJ2-7; 7 positions match TRBD1. CDR1 and CDR2 from the germline V gene are SGHTA and FQGNSA. There are 14 residues in the CDR3. V shed 8 bases, J shed 1 base, and the junction held 8 bases outside the gene matches. The CDR3 DNA reads as TGTGCCAGCTCACCGACAGGGAGATCCTACGAGCAGTACTTC. Translation: CASSPTGRSYEQYF.

V usage is TRBV24-1 and J usage is TRBJ2-3; weak D call: TRBD1 (6 bases). Germline CDR1 is KGHDR and CDR2 is SFDVKD. This CDR3 has 16 amino acids. V was pared by 7 bases and J by 4 bases, with 20 bases between. CDR3 loop: CATRRAQGHTADTQYF. CDR3 DNA: TGTGCCACCAGACGGGCCCAGGGACACACAGCAGATACGCAGTATTTT.

This clonotype was seen a handful of times. This chain connects TRBV7-6 to TRBJ2-7; 7 bases are shared with TRBD1. V dropped 5 bases and J dropped 0; count of bases not matched to a gene: 10. Germline V gives CDR1 SGHVS, CDR2 FNYEAQ. This CDR3 spans 16 amino acids. CDR3 sequence (DNA): TGTGCCAGCAGCCGTACCCGACAGGGCGGCTCCTACGAGCAGTACTTC. It translates to CASSRTRQGGSYEQYF. The entire variable domain, with the rest obtained from reference TRBV7-6 and TRBJ2-7, is as follows: GAGVSQSPRYKVTKRGQDVALRCDPISGHVSLYWYRQALGQGPEFLTYFNYEAQQDKSGLPNDRFSAERPEGSISTLTIQRTEQRDSAMYRCASSRTRQGGSYEQYFGPGTRLTVT.

Remarks on this clonotype: Germline and junction disagree at one end, which may indicate a read error. J is TRBJ2-5 and V is TRBV7-2; 9 positions agree with TRBD1. CDR3 length: 14 amino acids. Germline loops: CDR1 SGHTA, CDR2 FQGNSA. The CDR3 nucleotides are TGTGCCAGCAGCCCGCCGGGACAGGGCCCTTCCCAGAACTTC. As protein: CASSPPGQGPSQNF.